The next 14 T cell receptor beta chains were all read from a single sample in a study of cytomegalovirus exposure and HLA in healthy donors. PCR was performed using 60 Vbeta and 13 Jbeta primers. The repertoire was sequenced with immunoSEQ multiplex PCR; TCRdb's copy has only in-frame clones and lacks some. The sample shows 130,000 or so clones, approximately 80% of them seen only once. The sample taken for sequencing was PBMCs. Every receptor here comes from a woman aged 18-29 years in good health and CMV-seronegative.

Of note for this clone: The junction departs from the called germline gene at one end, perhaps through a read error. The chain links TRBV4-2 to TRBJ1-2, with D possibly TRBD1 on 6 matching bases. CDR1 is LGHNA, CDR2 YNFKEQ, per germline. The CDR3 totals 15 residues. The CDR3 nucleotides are TGTGCCAGCGGCCACCTGGACAGAGATAACTATGGCTACACCTTC. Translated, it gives CASGHLDRDNYGYTF.

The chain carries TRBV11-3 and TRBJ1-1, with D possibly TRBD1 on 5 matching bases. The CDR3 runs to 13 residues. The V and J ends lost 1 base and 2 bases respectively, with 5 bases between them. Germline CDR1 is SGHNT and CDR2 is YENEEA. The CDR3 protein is CASSLGGNTEAFF. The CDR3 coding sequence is TGTGCCAGCAGCTTAGGGGGCAACACTGAAGCTTTCTTT.

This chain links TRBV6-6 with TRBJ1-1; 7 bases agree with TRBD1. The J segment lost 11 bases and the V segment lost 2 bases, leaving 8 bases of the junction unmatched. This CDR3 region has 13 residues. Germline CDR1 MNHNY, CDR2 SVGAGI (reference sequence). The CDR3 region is CASSYRMTGPAFF. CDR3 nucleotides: TGTGCCAGCAGTTACCGTATGACAGGGCCTGCTTTCTTT.

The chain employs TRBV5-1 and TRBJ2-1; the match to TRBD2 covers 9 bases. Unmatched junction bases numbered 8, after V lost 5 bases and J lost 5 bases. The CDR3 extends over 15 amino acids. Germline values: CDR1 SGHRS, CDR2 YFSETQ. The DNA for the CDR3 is TGCGCCAGCAGTCCCCTAGCGGGATTACACAATGAGCAGTTCTTC. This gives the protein CASSPLAGLHNEQFF.

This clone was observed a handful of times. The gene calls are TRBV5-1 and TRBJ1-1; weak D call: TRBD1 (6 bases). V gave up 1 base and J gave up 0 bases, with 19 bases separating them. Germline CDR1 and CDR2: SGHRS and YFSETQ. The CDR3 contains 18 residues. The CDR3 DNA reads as TGCGCCAGCAGCTTGTTTCTTTCGGGACACACCATGAACACTGAAGCTTTCTTT. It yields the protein CASSLFLSGHTMNTEAFF.

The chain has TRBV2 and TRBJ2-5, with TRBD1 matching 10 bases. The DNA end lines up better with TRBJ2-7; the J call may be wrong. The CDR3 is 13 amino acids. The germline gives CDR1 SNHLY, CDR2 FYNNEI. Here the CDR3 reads CASRGDRGAEQYF. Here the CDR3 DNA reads TGTGCCAGCAGGGGGGACAGGGGCGCCGAGCAGTACTTC.

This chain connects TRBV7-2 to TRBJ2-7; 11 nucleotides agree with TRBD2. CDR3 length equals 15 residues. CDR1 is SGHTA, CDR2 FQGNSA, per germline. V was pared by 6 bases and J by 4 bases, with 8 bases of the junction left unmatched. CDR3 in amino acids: CASRKGLAEVYEQYF. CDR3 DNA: TGTGCCAGCAGGAAGGGACTAGCGGAGGTTTACGAGCAGTACTTC.

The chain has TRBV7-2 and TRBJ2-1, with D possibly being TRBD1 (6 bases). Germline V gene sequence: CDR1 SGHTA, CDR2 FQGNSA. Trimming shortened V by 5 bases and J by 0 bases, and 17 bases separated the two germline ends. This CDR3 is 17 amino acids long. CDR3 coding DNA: TGTGCCAGCAGCCCCAGGACAGTCTATAGCTCCTACAATGAGCAGTTCTTC. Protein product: CASSPRTVYSSYNEQFF. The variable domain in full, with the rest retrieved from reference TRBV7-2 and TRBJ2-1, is GAGVSQSPSNKVTEKGKDVELRCDPISGHTALYWYRQSLGQGLEFLIYFQGNSAPDKSGLPSDRFSAERTGGSVSTLTIQRTQQEDSAVYLCASSPRTVYSSYNEQFFGPGTRLTVL.

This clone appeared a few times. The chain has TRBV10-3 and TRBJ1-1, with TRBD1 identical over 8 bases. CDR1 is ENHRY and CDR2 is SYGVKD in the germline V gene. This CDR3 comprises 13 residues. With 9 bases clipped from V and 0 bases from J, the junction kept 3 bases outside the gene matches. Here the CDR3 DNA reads TGTGCCATTGACAGGGGTCTGAACACTGAAGCTTTCTTT. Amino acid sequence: CAIDRGLNTEAFF.

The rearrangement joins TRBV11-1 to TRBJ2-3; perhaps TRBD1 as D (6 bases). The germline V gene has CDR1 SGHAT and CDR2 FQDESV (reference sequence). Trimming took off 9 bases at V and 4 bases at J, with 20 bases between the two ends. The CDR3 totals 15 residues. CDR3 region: CASYPRDTSADTQYF. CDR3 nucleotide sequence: TGTGCCAGTTACCCCCGGGACACATCGGCAGATACGCAGTATTTT.

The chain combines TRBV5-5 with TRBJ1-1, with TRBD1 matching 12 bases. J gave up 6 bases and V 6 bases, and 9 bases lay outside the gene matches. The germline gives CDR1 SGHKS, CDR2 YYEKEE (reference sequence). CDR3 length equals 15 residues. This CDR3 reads CASNPGQGAFSEAFF. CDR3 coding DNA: TGTGCCAGCAATCCGGGACAGGGGGCATTCTCTGAAGCTTTCTTT.

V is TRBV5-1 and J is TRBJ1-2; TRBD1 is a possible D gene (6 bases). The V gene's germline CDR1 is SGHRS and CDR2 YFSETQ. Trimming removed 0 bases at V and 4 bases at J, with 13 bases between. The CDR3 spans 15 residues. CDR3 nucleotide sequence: TGCGCCAGCAGCTTGGACAGGGAGGGGACCTATGGCTACACCTTC. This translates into CASSLDREGTYGYTF.

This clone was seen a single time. As DNA, the CDR3 is TGTGCCAGCAGCGGCGGCCGTGGCTACACCTTC. It is translated as CASSGGRGYTF. The chain has TRBV9 and TRBJ1-2; no definite D call. CDR3 length equals 11 residues. The V end was cut by 3 bases, the J end by 7 bases, with 7 bases between. CDR1 and CDR2 (germline): SGDLS, YYNGEE.

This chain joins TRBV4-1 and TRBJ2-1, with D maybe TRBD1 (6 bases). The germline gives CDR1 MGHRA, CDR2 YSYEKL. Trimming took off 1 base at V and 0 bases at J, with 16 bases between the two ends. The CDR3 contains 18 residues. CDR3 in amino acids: CASSQVPQGPSSYNEQFF. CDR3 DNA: TGCGCCAGCAGCCAAGTTCCCCAGGGGCCCAGCTCCTACAATGAGCAGTTCTTC.